A single sample gave rise to the 2 T cell receptor beta chains below, sequenced in a study of blood T cell repertoires in COVID-19. The protocol was immunoSEQ multiplex PCR, while the TCRdb copy is restricted to in-frame clones and leaves out a portion. The table shows approximately 400,000 clones, with 88% occurring only once. The sample was peripheral blood. Every receptor here comes from a woman between 45 and 65 years old with COVID-19, enrolled during active disease.

The chain recombines TRBV7-3 with TRBJ2-1; D remains unclear. V was pared by 0 bases and J by 8 bases, with 8 bases between. Germline CDR1 reads SGHTA; CDR2 reads FQGTGA. The CDR3 contains 13 residues. CDR3: CASSLTPRDEQFF. The CDR3 DNA is TGTGCCAGCAGCTTAACGCCTCGGGATGAGCAGTTCTTC.

The chain carries TRBV13 and TRBJ1-6; D might be TRBD1 (5 bases). The CDR3 covers 15 residues. The germline CDR1 and CDR2 sequences are PRHDT and FYEKMQ (reference sequence). V lost 7 bases to trimming and J lost 7 bases, with 17 bases between them. For the CDR3, the DNA is TGTGCCAGCACCCTCGGTCAACAGGAAAATTCACCCCTCCACTTT. This translates into CASTLGQQENSPLHF.